The subject of this entry is one T cell receptor (beta chain). Its antigen remains unknown. The data were produced by immunoSEQ multiplex PCR, yet TCRdb's version contains in-frame clones alone and is incomplete. This sample carries more than 20,000 clones, around 85% of them seen once, and the ten largest clones take over 25%. The sample originates from a study of OX40 agonist ivuxolimab in advanced cancers. Overall study context: In this cohort, patients received ivuxolimab, an agonistic anti-OX40 (CD134) antibody. Partial responses were observed in three patients, of whom one had hepatocellular carcinoma and two had cutaneous melanoma. General observations from the study: On average, a greater number of expanded clones characterised CD8+ T cells relative to CD4+. Expanded peripheral T cell antigen specificity was not determined.

Trimming took 4 bases from V and 5 from J, leaving 15 bases between them. This CDR3 region has 14 residues. The germline V gene has CDR1 MGHDK and CDR2 SYGVNS. Sequencing used CD4+ or CD8+ T cells sorted from blood, obtained in a trial of the OX40 agonist ivuxolimab. The chain combines TRBV25-1 with TRBJ2-7; TRBD2 might be the D (6 bases). The source of this sequence is an adult with an advanced solid tumor such as melanoma, head and neck, liver or kidney cancer. DNA for the CDR3: TGTGCCAGCAGTGGACTAGGCCTGGGGGACGAGCAGTACTTC. Translating gives CASSGLGLGDEQYF.